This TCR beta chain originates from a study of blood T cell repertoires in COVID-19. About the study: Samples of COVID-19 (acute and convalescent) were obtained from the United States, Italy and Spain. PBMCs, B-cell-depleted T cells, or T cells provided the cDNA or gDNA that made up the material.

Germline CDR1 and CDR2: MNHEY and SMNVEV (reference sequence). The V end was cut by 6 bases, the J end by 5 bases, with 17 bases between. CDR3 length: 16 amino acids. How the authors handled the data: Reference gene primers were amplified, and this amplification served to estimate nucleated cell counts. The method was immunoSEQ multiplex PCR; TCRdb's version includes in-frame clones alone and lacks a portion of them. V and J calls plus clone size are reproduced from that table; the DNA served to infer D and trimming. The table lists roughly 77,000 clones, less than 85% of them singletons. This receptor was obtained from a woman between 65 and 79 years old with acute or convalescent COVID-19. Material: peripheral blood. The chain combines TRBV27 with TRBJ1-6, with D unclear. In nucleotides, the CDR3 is TGTGCCAGCAGACGGGCCACGAGCGGCAATAATTCACCCCTCCACTTT. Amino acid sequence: CASRRATSGNNSPLHF.